The 13 T cell receptor beta chains reported below all come from one sample, sequenced in a study of blood T cell repertoires in COVID-19. Here immunoSEQ multiplex PCR was the method, and the copy in TCRdb shows in-frame clones only, minus some. The table records about 340,000 clones, just over 85% of them present only once. The sequenced material came from PBMCs or T cells enriched from blood (not recorded which). All receptors come from a woman in her thirties or forties with acute COVID-19.

This chain connects TRBV5-4 to TRBJ1-2; tentatively, D is TRBD1 (6 bases). The CDR3 covers 15 residues. The V and J ends lost 6 bases and 4 bases respectively, with 19 bases between them. Germline CDR1 SGHNT, CDR2 YYREEE (reference sequence). CDR3 nucleotide sequence: TGTGCCAGCACCCCCGGAACAGGGCCATCCTATGGCTACACCTTC. Encoded protein: CASTPGTGPSYGYTF.

This clone was picked up a small number of times. The chain employs TRBV4-2 and TRBJ1-3; a possible D gene is TRBD1 (5 bases). Germline values: CDR1 LGHNA, CDR2 YNFKEQ. CDR3 length: 15 residues. Deletions cut 0 bases from V and 4 bases from J, with 10 bases between. The chain's CDR3 is CASSQDAGYGNTIYF. The CDR3 DNA is TGTGCCAGCAGCCAAGATGCAGGGTACGGAAACACCATATATTTT.

The sample holds one count of this clone. This chain links TRBV18 with TRBJ1-1; D might be TRBD1 (6 bases). The CDR3 totals 14 residues. Per the germline V gene, CDR1 is KGHSH and CDR2 is LQKENI. V lost 5 bases and J 7 bases, leaving 17 bases between the germline ends. In nucleotides, the CDR3 is TGTGCCAGCTCATTAACAGGGTCCAGGCTTGAAGCTTTCTTT. As protein: CASSLTGSRLEAFF. The full variable domain, rest sourced from reference TRBV18 and TRBJ1-1, is NAGVMQNPRHLVRRRGQEARLRCSPMKGHSHVYWYRQLPEEGLKFMVYLQKENIIDESGMPKERFSAEFPKEGPSILRIQQVVRGDSAAYFCASSLTGSRLEAFFGQGTRLTVV.

The chain has TRBV27 and TRBJ1-4, with 7 nucleotides matching TRBD1. Germline V gives CDR1 MNHEY, CDR2 SMNVEV (reference sequence). Unmatched junction bases numbered 6, after V lost 3 bases and J lost 8 bases. The CDR3 contains 14 residues. CDR3 sequence: CASSFRQGQEKLFF. CDR3 in DNA: TGTGCCAGCAGTTTTCGACAGGGTCAAGAAAAACTGTTTTTT.

This rearrangement joins TRBV19 to TRBJ2-2; 7 positions match TRBD2. Trimming cost V 3 bases and J 2 bases; bases outside gene matches: 6. The length of the CDR3 is 16 residues. Germline-derived CDR1 and CDR2 are LNHDA and SQIVND (reference sequence). The CDR3 bases are TGTGCCAGTAGTATGCGGACTAGTCGAAACACCGGGGAGCTGTTTTTT. Translated, it gives CASSMRTSRNTGELFF.

This chain connects TRBV28 to TRBJ2-3; 14 bases align to TRBD2. CDR1 is MDHEN and CDR2 is SYDVKM in the germline V gene. V gave up 0 bases and J gave up 2 bases; unmatched junction bases: 4. The CDR3 consists of 18 residues. The DNA of the CDR3 is TGTGCCAGCAGTTTATGGACTAGCGGGAGGGCAACCACAGATACGCAGTATTTT. Translated: CASSLWTSGRATTDTQYF. The whole variable domain, filled in from reference TRBV28 and TRBJ2-3, reads DVKVTQSSRYLVKRTGEKVFLECVQDMDHENMFWYRQDPGLGLRLIYFSYDVKMKEKGDIPEGYSVSREKKERFSLILESASTNQTSMYLCASSLWTSGRATTDTQYFGPGTRLTVL.

This sequence joins TRBV10-3 and TRBJ1-2, with D maybe TRBD1 (5 bases). The germline V gene has CDR1 ENHRY and CDR2 SYGVKD. V lost 0 bases to trimming and J lost 0 bases, with 8 bases between them. CDR3 length: 15 residues. Written as DNA, the CDR3 is TGTGCCATCAGTGAGTCAGCGGGGCCTAACTATGGCTACACCTTC. As protein: CAISESAGPNYGYTF.

This chain links TRBV19 with TRBJ1-2, with D unresolved. The CDR3 has 14 residues. The V end was cut by 4 bases, the J end by 1 base, with 10 bases between. Germline V CDR1 and CDR2: LNHDA, SQIVND (reference sequence). CDR3 in amino acids: CASSKTGVNYGYTF. As DNA, the CDR3 is TGTGCCAGTAGTAAGACTGGTGTTAACTATGGCTACACCTTC.

This chain joins TRBV18 and TRBJ1-4, with a tentative D call TRBD1 (6 bases). The CDR3 has 15 residues. V was shortened by 5 bases and J by 3 bases, with 13 bases between the two germline ends. The germline CDR1 and CDR2 sequences are KGHSH and LQKENI. The CDR3 sequence: CASSITGSPNEKLFF. The CDR3 DNA follows: TGTGCCAGCTCAATTACAGGGTCGCCTAATGAAAAACTGTTTTTT.

The chain uses TRBV3-1 (or the pseudogene TRBV3-2) and TRBJ2-7, with 8 bases that match TRBD2. V shed 2 bases, J shed 2 bases, and the junction held 2 bases outside the gene matches. CDR1 and CDR2 (germline): LGHDT, YNNKEL (reference sequence). This CDR3 comprises 14 residues. The CDR3 spells CASSQTSGAYEQYF. The CDR3 DNA sequence: TGTGCCAGCAGCCAAACTAGCGGTGCCTACGAGCAGTACTTC.

V gene TRBV6-1 combines with J gene TRBJ1-2, with a possible D match to TRBD1 (5 bases). The CDR3 length is 14 residues. The germline gives CDR1 MNHNS, CDR2 SASEGT. V dropped 0 bases and J dropped 8 bases, with 13 bases sitting between them. This chain's CDR3 is CASSEAGGGWGYTF. Here the CDR3 DNA reads TGTGCCAGCAGTGAAGCTGGTGGGGGGTGGGGCTACACCTTC.

The gene calls are TRBV19 and TRBJ2-3, with 13 bases lining up with TRBD2. The CDR3 length is 15 residues. Germline CDR1 and CDR2: LNHDA and SQIVND (reference sequence). V dropped 9 bases and J dropped 5; count of bases not matched to a gene: 8. CDR3: CASSPGTSGKDTQYF. The CDR3, as DNA: TGTGCCAGCAGCCCCGGGACTAGCGGGAAAGATACGCAGTATTTT.

V and J are TRBV11-1 and TRBJ2-5; a possible D gene is TRBD1 (8 bases). CDR3 length equals 15 residues. Deletions cut 7 bases from V and 2 bases from J, with 17 bases between. Germline-derived CDR1 and CDR2 are SGHAT and FQDESV (reference sequence). This CDR3 reads CASTRQGTNQETQYF. DNA for the CDR3: TGTGCCAGCACCCGACAGGGGACTAATCAAGAGACCCAGTACTTC. Combining the CDR3 with reference TRBV11-1 and TRBJ2-5 gives the whole variable domain EAEVAQSPRYKITEKSQAVAFWCDPISGHATLYWYRQILGQGPELLVQFQDESVVDDSQLPKDRFSAERLKGVDSTLKIQPAELGDSAMYLCASTRQGTNQETQYFGPGTRLLVL.